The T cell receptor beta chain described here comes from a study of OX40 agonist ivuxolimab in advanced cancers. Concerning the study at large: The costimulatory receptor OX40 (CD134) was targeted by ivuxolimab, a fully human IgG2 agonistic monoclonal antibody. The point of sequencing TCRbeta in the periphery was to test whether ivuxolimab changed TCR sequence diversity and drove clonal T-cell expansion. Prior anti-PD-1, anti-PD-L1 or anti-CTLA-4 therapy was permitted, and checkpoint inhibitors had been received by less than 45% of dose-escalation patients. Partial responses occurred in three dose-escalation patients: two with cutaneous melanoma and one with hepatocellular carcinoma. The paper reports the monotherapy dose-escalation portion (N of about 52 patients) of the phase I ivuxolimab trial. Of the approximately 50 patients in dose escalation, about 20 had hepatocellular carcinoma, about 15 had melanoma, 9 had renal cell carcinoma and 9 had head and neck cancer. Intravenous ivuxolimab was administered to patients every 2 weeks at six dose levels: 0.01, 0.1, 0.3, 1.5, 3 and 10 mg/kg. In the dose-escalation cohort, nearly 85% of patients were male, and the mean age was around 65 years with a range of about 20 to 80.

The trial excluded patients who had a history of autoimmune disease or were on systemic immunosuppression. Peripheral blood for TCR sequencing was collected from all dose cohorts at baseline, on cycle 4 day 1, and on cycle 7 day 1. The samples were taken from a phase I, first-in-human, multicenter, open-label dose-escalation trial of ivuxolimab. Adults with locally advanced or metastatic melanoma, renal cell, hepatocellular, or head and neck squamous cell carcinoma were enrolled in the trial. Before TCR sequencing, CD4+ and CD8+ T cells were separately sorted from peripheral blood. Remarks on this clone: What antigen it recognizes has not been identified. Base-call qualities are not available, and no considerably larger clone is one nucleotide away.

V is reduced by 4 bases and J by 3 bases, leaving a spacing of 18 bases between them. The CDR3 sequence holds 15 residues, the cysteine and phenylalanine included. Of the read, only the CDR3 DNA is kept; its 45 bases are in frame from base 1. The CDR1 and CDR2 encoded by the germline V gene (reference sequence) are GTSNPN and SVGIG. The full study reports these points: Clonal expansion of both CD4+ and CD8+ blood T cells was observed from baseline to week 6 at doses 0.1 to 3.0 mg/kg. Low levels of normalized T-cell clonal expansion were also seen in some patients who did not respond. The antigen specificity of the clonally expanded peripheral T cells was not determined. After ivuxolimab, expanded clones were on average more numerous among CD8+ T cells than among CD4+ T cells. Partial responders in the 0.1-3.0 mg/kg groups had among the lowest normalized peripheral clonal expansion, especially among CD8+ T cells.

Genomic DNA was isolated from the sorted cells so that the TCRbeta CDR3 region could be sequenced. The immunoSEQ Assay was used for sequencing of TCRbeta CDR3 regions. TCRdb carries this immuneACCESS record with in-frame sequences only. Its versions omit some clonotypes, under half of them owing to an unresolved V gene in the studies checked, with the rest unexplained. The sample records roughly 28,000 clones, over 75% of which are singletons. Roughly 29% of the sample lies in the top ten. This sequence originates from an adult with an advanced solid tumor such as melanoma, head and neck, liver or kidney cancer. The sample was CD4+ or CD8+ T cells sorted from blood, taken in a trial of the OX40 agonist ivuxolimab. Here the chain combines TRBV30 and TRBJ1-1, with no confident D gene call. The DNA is TGTGCCTGGACCCATAGCCGGGTCAGGTACACTGAAGCTTTCTTT. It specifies CAWTHSRVRYTEAFF.